Following are 13 T cell receptor beta chains from one sample sequenced in a study of T cell repertoires in cytomegalovirus infection. Antigens of these TCRs are unknown. Each CDR3 protein is one row after TCRdb ran MiXCR on the reads. The sample lists 900,000 to 950,000 distinct CDR3 sequences, approximately 32% occurring once. The sequencing here drew on cultured CD8+ T cells from PBMCs, taken from culture after CMV antigen stimulation. These receptors originate from a human donor in good health (CMV status not recorded). Some clones in this sample may be carry-over from other donors' samples.

This clonotype showed up just a few times. V is TRBV7-9 and J is TRBJ1-4; 8 bases fit TRBD1. The germline gives CDR1 SEHNR, CDR2 FQNEAQ (reference sequence). The CDR3 spans 16 residues. V was clipped by 5 bases and J by 3 bases; unmatched bases: 8. The CDR3: CASSERMTGANEKLFF. CDR3 sequence (DNA): TGTGCCAGCAGCGAACGAATGACAGGGGCTAATGAAAAACTGTTTTTT.

This clonotype was counted at least ten times. This sequence joins TRBV7-9 and TRBJ1-1; D is ambiguous. Germline V gene sequence: CDR1 SEHNR, CDR2 FQNEAQ (reference sequence). The CDR3 runs 13 residues. With 6 bases removed from V and 4 bases from J, the gap between germline ends came to 12 bases. CDR3 coding DNA: TGTGCCAGCAGACCCCCCCTGGGCACTGAAGCTTTCTTT. It encodes CASRPPLGTEAFF.

The chain combines TRBV12-3 or TRBV12-4 with TRBJ2-1; D remains ambiguous. V shed 5 bases and J shed 4 bases, with 18 bases lying between them. The CDR3 is 16 amino acids. The CDR3 reads CASSPTFAVKYNEQFF. The CDR3 nucleotides read TGTGCCAGCAGTCCAACGTTCGCCGTAAAGTACAATGAGCAGTTCTTC.

This clonotype occurred many times. V and J are TRBV7-6 and TRBJ1-5; D is uncertain. CDR3 length equals 14 residues. The germline gives CDR1 SGHVS, CDR2 FNYEAQ. V was clipped by 1 base and J by 4 bases, with 8 bases between them. The CDR3 DNA sequence: TGTGCCAGCAGCTTAGTTATTGGGAATCAGCCCCAGCATTTT. Protein product: CASSLVIGNQPQHF.

This clonotype was observed many times. V usage is TRBV7-8 and J usage is TRBJ2-1; 9 bases line up with TRBD2. Germline values: CDR1 SGHVS, CDR2 FQNEAQ. The CDR3 is 14 amino acids. Unmatched junction bases numbered 5, after V lost 4 bases and J lost 7 bases. Here the CDR3 reads CASSSGTSLNEQFF. The CDR3 DNA sequence: TGTGCCAGCAGCTCTGGGACTAGCTTAAATGAGCAGTTCTTC.

Only a few counts were recorded for this clonotype. The chain has TRBV4-1 and TRBJ1-1, with 7 positions matching TRBD1. This CDR3 spans 15 amino acids. V gave up 0 bases and J gave up 3 bases; unmatched junction bases: 4. Germline assignment: CDR1 MGHRA and CDR2 YSYEKL. The CDR3 DNA is TGCGCCAGCAGCCAAGATTTGGACAGGTACACTGAAGCTTTCTTT. The encoded protein is CASSQDLDRYTEAFF.

The chain employs TRBV7-6 and TRBJ2-3; no definite D call. Trimming left V 5 bases short and J 3 bases short, with 15 bases between. There are 15 residues in the CDR3. Per the germline V gene, CDR1 is SGHVS and CDR2 is FNYEAQ. The CDR3 protein is CASSPMDFWTDTQYF. DNA for the CDR3: TGTGCCAGCAGCCCCATGGATTTTTGGACAGATACGCAGTATTTT. Complete variable domain (other parts from reference TRBV7-6 and TRBJ2-3): GAGVSQSPRYKVTKRGQDVALRCDPISGHVSLYWYRQALGQGPEFLTYFNYEAQQDKSGLPNDRFSAERPEGSISTLTIQRTEQRDSAMYRCASSPMDFWTDTQYFGPGTRLTVL.

This clonotype was observed a few times. The rearrangement links TRBV7-9 to TRBJ1-3, with D possibly matching TRBD1 (6 bases). V was pared by 5 bases and J by 1 base, with 12 bases between. Germline assignment: CDR1 SEHNR and CDR2 FQNEAQ (reference sequence). The CDR3 covers 15 residues. This CDR3 reads CASSHREGSGNTIYF. The CDR3 bases are TGTGCCAGCAGCCACAGGGAAGGATCTGGAAACACCATATATTTT.

The chain couples TRBV19 to TRBJ1-1, with unresolved D. From germline, CDR1 is LNHDA and CDR2 SQIVND (reference sequence). Trimming left V 8 bases short and J 5 bases short, with 9 bases between. This CDR3 has 11 residues. CDR3 nucleotide sequence: TGTGCCAGTCTCCGGAAGACTGAAGCTTTCTTT. Amino acid sequence: CASLRKTEAFF.

V and J are TRBV29-1 and TRBJ2-7, with TRBD1 matching 10 bases. V gave up 4 bases and J gave up 3 bases; unmatched junction bases: 3. There are 13 residues in the CDR3. CDR1 and CDR2 from the germline V gene are SQVTM and ANQGSEA. The CDR3 is CSVVGQGDYEQYF. CDR3 in DNA: TGCAGCGTTGTTGGACAGGGGGACTACGAGCAGTACTTC.

V usage is TRBV27 and J usage is TRBJ2-5, with D unclear. Germline loops: CDR1 MNHEY, CDR2 SMNVEV (reference sequence). With 1 base removed from V and 0 bases from J, the gap between germline ends came to 6 bases. There are 14 residues in the CDR3. The CDR3 here is CASSLYWNQETQYF. CDR3 coding DNA: TGTGCCAGCAGTTTATACTGGAACCAAGAGACCCAGTACTTC.

V gene TRBV12-3 or TRBV12-4 combines with J gene TRBJ1-5; D uncertain. The CDR3 is made up of 14 amino acids. V dropped 3 bases and J dropped 6 bases, with 12 bases sitting between them. CDR3 region: CASSFVEWGQPQHF. The CDR3 DNA reads as TGTGCCAGCAGTTTTGTGGAATGGGGTCAGCCCCAGCATTTT.

Regarding this clonotype: A much more abundant neighbour one base away suggests this may be a read error. The chain joins TRBV5-5 to TRBJ2-5; 8 bases map to TRBD1. The CDR3 is 14 residues long. The V segment lost 2 bases and the J segment 2 bases; nucleotides outside the gene matches: 2. The germline V gene has CDR1 SGHKS and CDR2 YYEKEE (reference sequence). CDR3 residues: CASSLWDRQETQYF. DNA for the CDR3: TGTGCCAGCAGCTTATGGGACAGGCAAGAGACCCAGTACTTC.